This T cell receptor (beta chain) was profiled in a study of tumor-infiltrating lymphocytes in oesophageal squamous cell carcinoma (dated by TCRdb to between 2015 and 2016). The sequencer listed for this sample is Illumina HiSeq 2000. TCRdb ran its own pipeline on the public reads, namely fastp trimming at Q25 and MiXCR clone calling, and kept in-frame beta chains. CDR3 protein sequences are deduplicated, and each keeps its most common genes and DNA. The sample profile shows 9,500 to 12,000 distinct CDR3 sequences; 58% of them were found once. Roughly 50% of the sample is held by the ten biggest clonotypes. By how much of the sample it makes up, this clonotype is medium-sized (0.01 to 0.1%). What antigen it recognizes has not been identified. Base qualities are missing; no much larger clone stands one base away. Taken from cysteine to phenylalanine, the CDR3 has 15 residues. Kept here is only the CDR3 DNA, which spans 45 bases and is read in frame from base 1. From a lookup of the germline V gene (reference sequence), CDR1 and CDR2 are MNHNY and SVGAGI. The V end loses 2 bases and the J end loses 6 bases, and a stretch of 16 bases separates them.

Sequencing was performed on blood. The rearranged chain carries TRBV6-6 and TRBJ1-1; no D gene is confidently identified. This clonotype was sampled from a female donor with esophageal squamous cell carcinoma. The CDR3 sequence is CASSYKGNSGSEAFF. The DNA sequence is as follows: TGTGCCAGCAGTTACAAAGGTAATTCGGGGTCTGAAGCTTTCTTT.